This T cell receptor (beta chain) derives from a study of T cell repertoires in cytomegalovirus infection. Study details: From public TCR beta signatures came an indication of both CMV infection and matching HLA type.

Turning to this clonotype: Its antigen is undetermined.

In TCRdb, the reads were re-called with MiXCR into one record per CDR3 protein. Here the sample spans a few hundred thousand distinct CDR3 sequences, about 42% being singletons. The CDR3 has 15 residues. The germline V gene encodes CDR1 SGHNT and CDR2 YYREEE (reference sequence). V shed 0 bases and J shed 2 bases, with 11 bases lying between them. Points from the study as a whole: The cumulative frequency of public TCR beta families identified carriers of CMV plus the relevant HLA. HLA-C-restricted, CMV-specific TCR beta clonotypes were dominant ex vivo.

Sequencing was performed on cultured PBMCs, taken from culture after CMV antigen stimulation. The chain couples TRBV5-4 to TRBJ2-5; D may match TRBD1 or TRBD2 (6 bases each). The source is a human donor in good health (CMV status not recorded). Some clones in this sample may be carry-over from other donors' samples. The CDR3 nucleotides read TGTGCCAGCAGCTTGGAGGGGGGATTTCAAGAGACCCAGTACTTC. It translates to CASSLEGGFQETQYF. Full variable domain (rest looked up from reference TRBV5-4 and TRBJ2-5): ETGVTQSPTHLIKTRGQQVTLRCSSQSGHNTVSWYQQALGQGPQFIFQYYREEENGRGNFPPRFSGLQFPNYSSELNVNALELDDSALYLCASSLEGGFQETQYFGPGTRLLVL.